This T cell receptor beta chain is drawn from a study of T cell responses to AZD1222 COVID-19 vaccine. Worth noting for this clone: Its cognate antigen is unknown.

The ends were cut back, 3 bases at V and 5 bases at J, with 13 bases in the middle. From germline, CDR1 is SNHLY and CDR2 FYNNEI. The CDR3 totals 14 residues. TCRdb's table, derived via immunoSEQ multiplex PCR, lists solely in-frame clones and lacks some. Found here are 80,000 to 90,000 clones, 85% to 90% of them singletons; the top ten hold approximately 5%. Study findings and constraints: A reported finding is that nearly half of spike-specific TCRs target unmutated variant regions. None of the repertoires were sampled until the peak T cell response had passed. CD4 TCRs associated with vaccination spanned spike, dominating at 160-218 and 743-854. Donors, mostly white British, included more females; clonal diversity was possibly underestimated.

Sequencing was performed on peripheral blood, taken 28 days after the second AZD1222 dose. The receptor was derived from an adult who received the AZD1222 COVID-19 vaccine. V gene TRBV2 combines with J gene TRBJ1-1; no definite D call. CDR3 amino acids: CASSESRLSTEAFF. The DNA for the CDR3 is TGTGCCAGCAGTGAGTCAAGGTTGTCGACTGAAGCTTTCTTT. The full variable domain, completed using reference TRBV2 and TRBJ1-1, is EPEVTQTPSHQVTQMGQEVILRCVPISNHLYFYWYRQILGQKVEFLVSFYNNEISEKSEIFDDQFSVERPDGSNFTLKIRSTKLEDSAMYFCASSESRLSTEAFFGQGTRLTVV.